This T cell receptor beta chain derives from a study of T-cell memory formation after mild COVID-19. CDR1 and CDR2 (germline): SGHTA, FQGNSA. With 5 bases clipped from V and 6 bases from J, the junction kept 19 bases outside the gene matches. The CDR3 totals 18 residues. Study-level findings and limits: Largely, contracting CD4+ clones fell within CM and EM, and contracting CD8+ clones within EMRA. Pre-infection memory held some responding clones, suggesting pre-existing cross-reactive T cells responded.

A single record per CDR3 protein comes from TCRdb applying MiXCR to the 5' RACE reads. Of approximately 400,000 distinct CDR3 sequences in the sample, 18% were seen once. Of note for this clonotype: No antigen is known for it.

Sequencing used PBMCs or a T cell subset sorted from them (not recorded which). The chain carries TRBV7-2 and TRBJ1-5; 7 positions match TRBD1. The receptor was isolated from a man aged 18 to 30 who had mild COVID-19 (a few samples of this study predate the infection). Cell type and time point are not known. The CDR3 DNA reads as TGTGCCAGCAGCGCGAGAGGGGGGGACAGTCACTATGGTCAGCCCCAGCATTTT. Translated: CASSARGGDSHYGQPQHF.